The source of this TCR beta chain is a study of OX40 agonist ivuxolimab in advanced cancers. Germline CDR1 is SNHLY and CDR2 is FYNNEI. The CDR3 runs to 13 residues. V gave up 6 bases and J gave up 2 bases; unmatched junction bases: 0. Clones were sequenced by immunoSEQ multiplex PCR, and TCRdb holds only the in-frame ones, with some missing. Of tens of thousands of clones listed, approximately 90% are singletons. The chain recombines TRBV2 with TRBJ1-2, with 10 bases that match TRBD1. The receptor was derived from an adult with an advanced solid tumor such as melanoma, head and neck, liver or kidney cancer. The material sequenced was CD4+ or CD8+ T cells sorted from blood, taken in a trial of the OX40 agonist ivuxolimab. CDR3 protein: CASRDRGNYGYTF. The DNA for the CDR3 is TGTGCCAGCAGGGACAGGGGGAACTATGGCTACACCTTC.